The present T cell receptor beta chain was sequenced within a study of cytomegalovirus exposure and HLA in healthy donors. At the level of the study: Genotyping showed around 81% of over 350 donors falling in the Caucasian-associated ancestry cluster.

With V trimmed by 2 bases and J by 5 bases, 3 bases remained unmatched. Germline V lookup: CDR1 SGDLS, CDR2 YYNGEE. This CDR3 contains 15 residues. Researchers ran the PCR with 60 Vbeta and 13 Jbeta primers. Libraries were prepared by immunoSEQ multiplex PCR; TCRdb keeps only in-frame clonotypes and omits some of them. The sample carries under 200,000 clones, 80% recorded once. Study results and caveats: One variant, a missense change in DCLRE1C, was linked in a later analysis to TCR beta V- and J-gene trimming. In the analysis, some V segments, TRBV6-2 and TRBV6-3 included, were excluded as indistinguishable. HLA-A and HLA-B allele assignments for most subjects were reportedly predicted accurately using TCR beta sequences.

Turning to this clone: Its antigen is still unknown.

Material: PBMCs. The TCR comes from a man younger than 45 in good health and CMV-seronegative. The V and J genes are TRBV9 and TRBJ2-1; 11 nucleotides agree with TRBD2. In DNA, the CDR3 is TGTGCCAGCAGCGTGGGGACTAGCGGCCACAATGAGCAGTTCTTC. This sequence encodes CASSVGTSGHNEQFF.